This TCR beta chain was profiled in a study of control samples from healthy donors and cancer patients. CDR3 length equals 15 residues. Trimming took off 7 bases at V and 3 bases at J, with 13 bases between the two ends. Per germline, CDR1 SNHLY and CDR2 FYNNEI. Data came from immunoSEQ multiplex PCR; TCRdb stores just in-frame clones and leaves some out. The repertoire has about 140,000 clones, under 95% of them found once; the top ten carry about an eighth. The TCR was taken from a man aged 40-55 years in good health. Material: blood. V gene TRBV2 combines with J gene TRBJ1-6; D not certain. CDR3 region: CASTSDLYYNSPLHF. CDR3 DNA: TGTGCCAGCACATCAGACCTCTACTATAATTCACCCCTCCACTTT. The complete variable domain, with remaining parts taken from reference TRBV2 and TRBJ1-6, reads EPEVTQTPSHQVTQMGQEVILRCVPISNHLYFYWYRQILGQKVEFLVSFYNNEISEKSEIFDDQFSVERPDGSNFTLKIRSTKLEDSAMYFCASTSDLYYNSPLHFGNGTRLTVT.